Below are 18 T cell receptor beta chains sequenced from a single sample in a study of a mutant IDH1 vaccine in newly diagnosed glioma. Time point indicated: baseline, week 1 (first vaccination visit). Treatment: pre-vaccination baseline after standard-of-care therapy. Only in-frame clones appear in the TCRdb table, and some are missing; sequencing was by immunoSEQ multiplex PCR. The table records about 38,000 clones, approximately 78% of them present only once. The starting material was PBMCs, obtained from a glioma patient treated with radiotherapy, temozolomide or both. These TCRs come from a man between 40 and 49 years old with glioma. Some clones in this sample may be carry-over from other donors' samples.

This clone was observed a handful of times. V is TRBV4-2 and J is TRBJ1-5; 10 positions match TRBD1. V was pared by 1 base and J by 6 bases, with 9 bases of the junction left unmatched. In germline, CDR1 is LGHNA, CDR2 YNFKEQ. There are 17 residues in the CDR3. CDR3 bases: TGTGCCAGCAGCCAAGCGGGCCGGGACAGGGGATTTCAGCCCCAGCATTTT. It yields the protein CASSQAGRDRGFQPQHF.

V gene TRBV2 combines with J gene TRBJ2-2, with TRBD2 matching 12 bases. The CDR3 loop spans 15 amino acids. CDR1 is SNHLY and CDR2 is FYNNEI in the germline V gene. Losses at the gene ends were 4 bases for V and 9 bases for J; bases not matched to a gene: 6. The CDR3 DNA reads TGTGCCAGCAGTGCGGCTAGCGGGGGGGCGTGGGAGCTGTTTTTT. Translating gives CASSAASGGAWELFF.

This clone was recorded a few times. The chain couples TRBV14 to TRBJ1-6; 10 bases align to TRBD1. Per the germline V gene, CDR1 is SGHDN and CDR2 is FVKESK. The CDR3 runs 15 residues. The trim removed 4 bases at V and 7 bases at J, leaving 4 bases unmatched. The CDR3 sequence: CASSRLDRGNSPLHF. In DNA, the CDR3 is TGTGCCAGCAGCCGATTGGACAGGGGGAATTCACCCCTCCACTTT.

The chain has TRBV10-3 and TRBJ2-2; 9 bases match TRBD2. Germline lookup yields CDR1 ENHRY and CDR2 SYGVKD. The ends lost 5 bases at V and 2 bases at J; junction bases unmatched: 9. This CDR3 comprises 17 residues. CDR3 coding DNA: TGTGCCATCAGTAGACTAGGCGGGGGGGCTAACACCGGGGAGCTGTTTTTT. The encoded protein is CAISRLGGGANTGELFF.

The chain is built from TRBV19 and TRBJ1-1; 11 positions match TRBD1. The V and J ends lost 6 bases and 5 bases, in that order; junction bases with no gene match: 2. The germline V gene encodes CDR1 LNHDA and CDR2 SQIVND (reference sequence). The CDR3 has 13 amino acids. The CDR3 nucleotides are TGTGCCAGTAGATGGGACAGGGGGACTGAAGCTTTCTTT. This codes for CASRWDRGTEAFF.

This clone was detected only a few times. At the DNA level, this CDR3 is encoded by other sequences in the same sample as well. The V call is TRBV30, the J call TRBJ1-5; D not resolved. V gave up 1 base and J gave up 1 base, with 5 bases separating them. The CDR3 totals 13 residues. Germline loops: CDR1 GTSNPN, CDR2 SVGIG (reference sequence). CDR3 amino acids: CAWSGKSNQPQHF. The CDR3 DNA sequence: TGTGCCTGGAGTGGCAAGAGCAATCAGCCCCAGCATTTT.

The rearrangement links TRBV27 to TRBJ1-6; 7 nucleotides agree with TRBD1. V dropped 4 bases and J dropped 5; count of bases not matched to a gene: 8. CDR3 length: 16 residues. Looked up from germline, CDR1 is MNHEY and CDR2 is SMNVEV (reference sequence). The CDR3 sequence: CASSSQGGVDNSPLHF. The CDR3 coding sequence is TGTGCCAGCAGTTCGCAGGGGGGGGTCGATAATTCACCCCTCCACTTT.

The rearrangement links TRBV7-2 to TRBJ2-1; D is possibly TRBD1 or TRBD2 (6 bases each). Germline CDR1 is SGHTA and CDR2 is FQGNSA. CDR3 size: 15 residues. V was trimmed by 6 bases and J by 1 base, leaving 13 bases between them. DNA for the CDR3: TGTGCCAGCAGACGTAGGGGGGAATCCTACAATGAGCAGTTCTTC. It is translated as CASRRRGESYNEQFF.

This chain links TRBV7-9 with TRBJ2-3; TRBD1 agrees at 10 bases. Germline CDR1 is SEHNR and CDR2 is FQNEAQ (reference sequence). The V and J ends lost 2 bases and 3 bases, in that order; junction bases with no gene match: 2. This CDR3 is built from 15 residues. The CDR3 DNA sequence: TGTGCCAGCAGCTTATGGGGACAGGGGACAGATACGCAGTATTTT. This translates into CASSLWGQGTDTQYF.

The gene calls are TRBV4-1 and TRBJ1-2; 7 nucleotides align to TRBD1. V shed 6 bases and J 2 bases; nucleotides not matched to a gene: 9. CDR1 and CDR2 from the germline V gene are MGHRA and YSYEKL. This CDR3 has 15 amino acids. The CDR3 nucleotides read TGCGCCAGCAGTTCGCAGGGGGTAGAAAACTATGGCTACACCTTC. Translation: CASSSQGVENYGYTF.

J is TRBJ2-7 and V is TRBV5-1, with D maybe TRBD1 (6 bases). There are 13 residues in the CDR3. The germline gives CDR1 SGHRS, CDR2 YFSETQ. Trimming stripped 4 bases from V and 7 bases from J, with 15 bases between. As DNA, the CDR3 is TGCGCCAGCAGCGGGACAATCTCGGAGGAGCAGTACTTC. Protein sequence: CASSGTISEEQYF.

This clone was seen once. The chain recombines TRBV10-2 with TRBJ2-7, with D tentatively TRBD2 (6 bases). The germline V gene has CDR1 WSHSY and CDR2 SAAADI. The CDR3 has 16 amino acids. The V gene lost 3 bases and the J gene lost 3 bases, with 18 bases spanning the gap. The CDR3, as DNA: TGCGCCAGCAGTGACATCCTGCAGGGAGGAGGCTACGAGCAGTACTTC. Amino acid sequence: CASSDILQGGGYEQYF.

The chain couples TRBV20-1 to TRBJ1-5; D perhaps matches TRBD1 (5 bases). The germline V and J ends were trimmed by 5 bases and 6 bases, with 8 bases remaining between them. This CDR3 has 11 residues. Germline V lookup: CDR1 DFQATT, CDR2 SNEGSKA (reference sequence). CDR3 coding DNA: TGCAGTGCTGGGGGGAGTCAGCCCCAGCATTTT. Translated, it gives CSAGGSQPQHF.

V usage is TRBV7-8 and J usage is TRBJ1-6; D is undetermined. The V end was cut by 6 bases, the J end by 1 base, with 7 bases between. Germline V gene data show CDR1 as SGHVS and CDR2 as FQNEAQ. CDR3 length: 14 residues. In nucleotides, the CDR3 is TGTGCCAGCAGATGGGGATCCTATAATTCACCCCTCCACTTT. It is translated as CASRWGSYNSPLHF.

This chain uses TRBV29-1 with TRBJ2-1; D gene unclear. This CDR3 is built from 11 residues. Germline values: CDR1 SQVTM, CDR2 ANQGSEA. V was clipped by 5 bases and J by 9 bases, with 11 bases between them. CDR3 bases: TGCAGCGTTCCTTTCATGACTGAGCAGTTCTTC. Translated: CSVPFMTEQFF.

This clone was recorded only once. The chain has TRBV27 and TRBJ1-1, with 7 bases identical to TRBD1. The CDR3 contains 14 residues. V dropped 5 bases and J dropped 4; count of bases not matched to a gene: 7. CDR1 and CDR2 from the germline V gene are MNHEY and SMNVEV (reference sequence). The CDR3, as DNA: TGTGCCAGCAGTCCCAGTGGGACAGTCACTGAAGCTTTCTTT. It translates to CASSPSGTVTEAFF.

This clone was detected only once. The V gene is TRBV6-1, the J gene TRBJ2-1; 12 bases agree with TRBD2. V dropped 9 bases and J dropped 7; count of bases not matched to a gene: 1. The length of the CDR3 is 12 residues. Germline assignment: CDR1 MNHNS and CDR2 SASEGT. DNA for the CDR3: TGTGCCAGTACTAGCGGGGGGAATGAGCAGTTCTTC. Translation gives CASTSGGNEQFF.

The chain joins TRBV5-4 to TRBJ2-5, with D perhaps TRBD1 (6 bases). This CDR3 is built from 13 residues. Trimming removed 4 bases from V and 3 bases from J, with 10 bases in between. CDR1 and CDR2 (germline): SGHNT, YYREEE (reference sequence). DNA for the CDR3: TGTGCCAGCAGCCCAAGGACAGAAGAGACCCAGTACTTC. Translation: CASSPRTEETQYF.